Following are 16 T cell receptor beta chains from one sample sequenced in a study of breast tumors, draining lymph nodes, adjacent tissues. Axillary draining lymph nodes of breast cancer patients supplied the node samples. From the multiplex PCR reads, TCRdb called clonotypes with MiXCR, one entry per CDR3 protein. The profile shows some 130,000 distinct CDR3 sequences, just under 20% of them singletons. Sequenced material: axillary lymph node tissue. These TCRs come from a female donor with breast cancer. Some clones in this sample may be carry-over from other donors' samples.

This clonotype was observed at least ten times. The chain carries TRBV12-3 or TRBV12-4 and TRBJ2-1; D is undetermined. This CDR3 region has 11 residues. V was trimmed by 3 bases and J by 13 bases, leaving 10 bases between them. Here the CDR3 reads CASSFGQLQFF. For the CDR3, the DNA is TGTGCCAGCAGTTTCGGGCAGCTACAGTTCTTC.

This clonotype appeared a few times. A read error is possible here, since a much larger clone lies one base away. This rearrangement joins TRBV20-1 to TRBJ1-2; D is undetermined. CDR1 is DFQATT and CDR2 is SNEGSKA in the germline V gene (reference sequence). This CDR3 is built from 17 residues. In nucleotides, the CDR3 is TGCAGTGCTAGATCTACACCGGGCCCCATTAAGGGCTATGGCTACGCCTTC. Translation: CSARSTPGPIKGYGYAF.

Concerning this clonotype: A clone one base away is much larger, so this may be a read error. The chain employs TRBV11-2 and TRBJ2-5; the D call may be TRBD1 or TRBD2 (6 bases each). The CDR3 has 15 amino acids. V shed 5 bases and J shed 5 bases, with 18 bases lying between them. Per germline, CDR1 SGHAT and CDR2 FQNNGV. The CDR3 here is CASSPRTRGDETQYF. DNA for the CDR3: TGTGCCAGCAGCCCCAGGACAAGGGGGGACGAGACCCAGTACTTC.

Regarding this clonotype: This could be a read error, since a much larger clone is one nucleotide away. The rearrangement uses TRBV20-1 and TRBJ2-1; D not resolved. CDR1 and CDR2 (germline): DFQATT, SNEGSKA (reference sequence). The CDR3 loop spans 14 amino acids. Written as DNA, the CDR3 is TGCAGTGCTAGAGGTGGCTTCACCTACGATGAGCAGTTCTTC. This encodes CSARGGFTYDEQFF.

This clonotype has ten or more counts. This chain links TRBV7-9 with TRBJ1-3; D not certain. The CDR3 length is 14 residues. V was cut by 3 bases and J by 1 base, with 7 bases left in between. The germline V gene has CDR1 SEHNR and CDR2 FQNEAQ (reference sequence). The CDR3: CASSFEDSGNTIYF. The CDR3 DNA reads TGTGCCAGCAGCTTCGAAGATTCTGGAAACACCATATATTTT. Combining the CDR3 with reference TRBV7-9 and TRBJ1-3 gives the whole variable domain DTGVSQNPRHKITKRGQNVTFRCDPISEHNRLYWYRQTLGQGPEFLTYFQNEAQLEKSRLLSDRFSAERPKGSFSTLEIQRTEQGDSAMYLCASSFEDSGNTIYFGEGSWLTVV.

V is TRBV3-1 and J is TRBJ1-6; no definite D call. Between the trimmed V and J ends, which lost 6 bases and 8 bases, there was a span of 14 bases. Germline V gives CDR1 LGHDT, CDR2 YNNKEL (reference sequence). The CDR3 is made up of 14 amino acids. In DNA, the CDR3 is TGTGCCAGCAGTCCCTCTTGGAATGATTCACCCCTCCACTTT. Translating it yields CASSPSWNDSPLHF.

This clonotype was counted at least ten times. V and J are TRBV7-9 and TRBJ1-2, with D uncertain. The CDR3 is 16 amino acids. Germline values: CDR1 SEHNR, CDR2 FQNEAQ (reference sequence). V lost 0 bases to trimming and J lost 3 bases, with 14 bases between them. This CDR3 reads CASSLAPSSTYYGYTF. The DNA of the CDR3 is TGTGCCAGCAGCTTAGCGCCCAGTTCCACCTACTATGGCTACACCTTC.

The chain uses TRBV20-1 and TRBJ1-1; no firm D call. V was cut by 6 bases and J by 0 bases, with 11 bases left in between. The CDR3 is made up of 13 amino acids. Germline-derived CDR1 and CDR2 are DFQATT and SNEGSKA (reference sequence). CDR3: CSAPDPLNTEAFF. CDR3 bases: TGCAGTGCCCCCGACCCCTTGAACACTGAAGCTTTCTTT.

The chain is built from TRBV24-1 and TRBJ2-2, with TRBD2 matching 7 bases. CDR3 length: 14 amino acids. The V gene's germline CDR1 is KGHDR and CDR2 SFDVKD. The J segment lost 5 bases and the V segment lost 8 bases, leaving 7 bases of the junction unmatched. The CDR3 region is CATTPGGYTGELFF. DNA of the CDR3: TGTGCCACCACTCCCGGGGGGTATACCGGGGAGCTGTTTTTT.

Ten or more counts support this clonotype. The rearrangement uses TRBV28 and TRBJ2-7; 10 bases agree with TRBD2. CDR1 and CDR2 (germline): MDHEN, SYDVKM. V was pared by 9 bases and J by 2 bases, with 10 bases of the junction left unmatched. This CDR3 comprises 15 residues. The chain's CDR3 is CASTRTSGNTYEQYF. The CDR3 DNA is TGTGCCAGTACACGGACTAGCGGAAACACCTACGAGCAGTACTTC. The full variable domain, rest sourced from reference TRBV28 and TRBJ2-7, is DVKVTQSSRYLVKRTGEKVFLECVQDMDHENMFWYRQDPGLGLRLIYFSYDVKMKEKGDIPEGYSVSREKKERFSLILESASTNQTSMYLCASTRTSGNTYEQYFGPGTRLTVT.

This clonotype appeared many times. This CDR3 reads CASSPQTSSGEQFF. The CDR3 region has the DNA TGTGCCAGCAGCCCCCAGACTAGTTCCGGTGAGCAGTTCTTC. V gene TRBV7-3 combines with J gene TRBJ2-1; tentatively, D is TRBD2 (6 bases). The length of the CDR3 is 14 residues. The V gene lost 5 bases and the J gene lost 9 bases, with 17 bases spanning the gap. The V gene's germline CDR1 is SGHTA and CDR2 FQGTGA.

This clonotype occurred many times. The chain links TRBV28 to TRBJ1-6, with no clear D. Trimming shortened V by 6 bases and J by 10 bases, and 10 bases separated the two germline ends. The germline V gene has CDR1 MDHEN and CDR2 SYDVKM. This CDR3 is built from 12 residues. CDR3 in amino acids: CASRIGSSPLHF. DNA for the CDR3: TGTGCCAGCAGGATAGGGAGCTCACCCCTCCACTTT.

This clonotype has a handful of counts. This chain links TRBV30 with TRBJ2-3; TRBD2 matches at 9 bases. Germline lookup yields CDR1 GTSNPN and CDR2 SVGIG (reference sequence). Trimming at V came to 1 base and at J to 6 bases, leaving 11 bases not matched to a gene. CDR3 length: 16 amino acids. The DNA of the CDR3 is TGTGCCTGGAGTGCCCCCCGTAGCGGGAGATCTGATACGCAGTATTTT. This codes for CAWSAPRSGRSDTQYF.

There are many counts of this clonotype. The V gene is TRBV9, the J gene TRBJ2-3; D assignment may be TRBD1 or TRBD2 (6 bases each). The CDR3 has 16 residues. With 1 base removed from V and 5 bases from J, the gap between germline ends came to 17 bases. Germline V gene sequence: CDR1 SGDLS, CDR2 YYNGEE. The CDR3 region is CASSVQARGVGDTQYF. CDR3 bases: TGTGCCAGCAGCGTACAGGCGAGGGGGGTGGGAGATACGCAGTATTTT.

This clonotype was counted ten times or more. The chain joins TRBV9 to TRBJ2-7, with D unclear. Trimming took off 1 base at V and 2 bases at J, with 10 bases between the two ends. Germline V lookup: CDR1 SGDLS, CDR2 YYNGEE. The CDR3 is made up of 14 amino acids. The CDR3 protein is CASSVQDGPYEQYF. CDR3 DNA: TGTGCCAGCAGCGTACAGGACGGTCCCTACGAGCAGTACTTC.

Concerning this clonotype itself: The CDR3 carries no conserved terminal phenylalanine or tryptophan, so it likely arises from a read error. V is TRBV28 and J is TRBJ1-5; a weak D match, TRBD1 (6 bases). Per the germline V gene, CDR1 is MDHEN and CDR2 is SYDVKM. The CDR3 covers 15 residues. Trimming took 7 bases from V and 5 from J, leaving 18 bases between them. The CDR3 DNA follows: TGTGCCAGCACTCGGGGGGACACCACATATCAGCCCCAGCATCTT. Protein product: CASTRGDTTYQPQHL.